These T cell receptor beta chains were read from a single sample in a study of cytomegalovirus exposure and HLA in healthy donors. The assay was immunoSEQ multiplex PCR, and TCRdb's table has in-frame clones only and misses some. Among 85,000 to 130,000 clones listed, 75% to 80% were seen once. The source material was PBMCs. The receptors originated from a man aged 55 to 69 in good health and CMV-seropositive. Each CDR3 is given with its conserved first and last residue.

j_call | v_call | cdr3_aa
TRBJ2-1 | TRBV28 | CASSSPTRQGAFRNEQFF
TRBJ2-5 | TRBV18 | CASSPMEQETQYF
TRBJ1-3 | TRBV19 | CASTPKPGTGGHTIYF
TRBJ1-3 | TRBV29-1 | CSVQVVGGSGNTIYF
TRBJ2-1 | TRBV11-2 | CASSFIQLVNEQFF
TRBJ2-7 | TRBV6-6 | CASRTDGTGNSYEQYF
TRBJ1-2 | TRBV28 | CASSWRNYGYTF
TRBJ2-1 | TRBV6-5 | CASSFRHNEQFF
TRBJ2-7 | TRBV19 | CASSSGFGEQYF
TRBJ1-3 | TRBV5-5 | CASGTGVQLKSGNTIYF
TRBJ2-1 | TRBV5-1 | CASSLENYAYNEQFF
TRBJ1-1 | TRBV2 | CASSATGVNTEAFF
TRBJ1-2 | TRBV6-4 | CASSDGGVHGYTF
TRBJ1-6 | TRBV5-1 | CASSARQGGNSPLHF
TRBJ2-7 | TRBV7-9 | CASSLSGEAKYEQYF
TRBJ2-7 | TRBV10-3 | CAISESRTGAREQYF